This T cell receptor (beta chain) was identified during a study of Tregs in tolerant kidney transplant recipients. Clones were sequenced by immunoSEQ multiplex PCR, and TCRdb holds only the in-frame ones, with some missing. The sample has 15,000 to 20,000 clones; more than 60% are singletons. The table lists this clone with a few counts. Its antigen is not identified. This CDR3 comprises 15 residues. Germline CDR1 and CDR2: SGHRS and YFSETQ. The V gene lost 0 bases and the J gene lost 7 bases, with 13 bases spanning the gap. This TCR was sampled from a human donor in good health. Sequenced sample: Tregs from blood cultured with allogeneic cells. The chain joins TRBV5-1 to TRBJ1-4, with D tentatively TRBD1 (6 bases). Written as DNA, the CDR3 is TGCGCCAGCAGCTTGGTTTCAGGGGAGTTTGAAAAACTGTTTTTT. It specifies CASSLVSGEFEKLFF. The complete variable domain, with remaining parts taken from reference TRBV5-1 and TRBJ1-4, reads KAGVTQTPRYLIKTRGQQVTLSCSPISGHRSVSWYQQTPGQGLQFLFEYFSETQRNKGNFPGRFSGRQFSNSRSEMNVSTLELGDSALYLCASSLVSGEFEKLFFGSGTQLSVL.